The 25 T cell receptor beta chains presented below share a single source sample, sequenced in a study of T cells in Graves' hyperthyroidism and ophthalmopathy. TCR beta CDR3 regions were amplified from RNA transcripts. Researchers ran a first-round RT-PCR on the TCR CDR3 using the HTBI primer set. TCRdb itself ran the multiplex PCR reads through MiXCR, one entry per CDR3 protein. The sample lists roughly 650,000 distinct CDR3 sequences, around 15% occurring once. Sequencing was performed on blood. Source of these receptors: a woman between 40 and 55 years old with Graves' ophthalmopathy.

The chain joins TRBV16 to TRBJ2-1; D remains ambiguous. The CDR3 loop spans 14 amino acids. Germline CDR1 KGHSY, CDR2 FQNENV. The germline V and J ends were trimmed by 2 bases and 7 bases, with 12 bases remaining between them. The CDR3 reads CASSQNRLWNEQFF. Written as DNA, the CDR3 is TGTGCCAGCAGCCAAAATAGGTTGTGGAATGAGCAGTTCTTC.

V usage is TRBV7-9 and J usage is TRBJ2-1; TRBD2 might be the D (5 bases). The CDR3 extends over 13 amino acids. Germline V gives CDR1 SEHNR, CDR2 FQNEAQ (reference sequence). Trimming stripped 4 bases from V and 5 bases from J, with 9 bases between. CDR3 nucleotide sequence: TGTGCCAGCAGCTCTGGACTGCACAATGAGCAGTTCTTC. This gives the protein CASSSGLHNEQFF.

The chain links TRBV20-1 to TRBJ2-6; perhaps TRBD1 as D (5 bases). V gave up 6 bases and J gave up 2 bases, with 11 bases separating them. The CDR3 runs 14 residues. Germline values: CDR1 DFQATT, CDR2 SNEGSKA (reference sequence). CDR3 nucleotides: TGCAGTGCCCCACCCAGGGCTGGGGCCAACGTCCTGACTTTC. It translates to CSAPPRAGANVLTF.

This clonotype was seen ten or more times. This may come from a read error, since a much larger clone is one base off. CDR3 nucleotides: TGTGCCAGCAGCGCCTCGGGATCTGAAGCTTTCTTT. Translating gives CASSASGSEAFF. This rearrangement joins TRBV2 to TRBJ1-1; D unclear. The CDR3 extends over 12 amino acids. Germline-derived CDR1 and CDR2 are SNHLY and FYNNEI. V was clipped by 6 bases and J by 6 bases, with 11 bases between them.

This rearrangement joins TRBV7-9 to TRBJ2-3; D unresolved. V shed 2 bases and J shed 4 bases, with 16 bases lying between them. This CDR3 comprises 16 residues. Germline V gene lookup returns CDR1 SEHNR and CDR2 FQNEAQ (reference sequence). CDR3 bases: TGTGCCAGCAGCTTAATTCCAAGCCCTCTCTCAGATACGCAGTATTTT. Its protein is CASSLIPSPLSDTQYF.

This clonotype was recorded many times. V and J are TRBV12-3 or TRBV12-4 and TRBJ2-7; TRBD1 matches 11 bases. Trimming took 3 bases from V and 0 from J; bases not matched to a gene: 1. There are 15 residues in the CDR3. As DNA, the CDR3 is TGTGCCAGCAGTTTTGGACAGGGGGCCTCCTACGAGCAGTACTTC. This gives the protein CASSFGQGASYEQYF.

At least ten counts were recorded for this clonotype. This sequence joins TRBV7-8 and TRBJ2-5; 8 bases map to TRBD2. The CDR3 sequence is 16 residues long. V was pared by 2 bases and J by 4 bases, with 9 bases of the junction left unmatched. Germline loops: CDR1 SGHVS, CDR2 FQNEAQ. Here the CDR3 DNA reads TGTGCCAGCAGCTTAACCGCTAGCGGGTTCACAGAGACCCAGTACTTC. Translating gives CASSLTASGFTETQYF.

This clonotype was detected many times. This chain links TRBV28 with TRBJ2-3, with 9 bases aligning to TRBD2. The CDR3 runs to 19 residues. Germline values: CDR1 MDHEN, CDR2 SYDVKM. V lost 3 bases to trimming and J lost 0 bases; unmatched junction nucleotides: 13. Written as DNA, the CDR3 is TGTGCCAGCAGTTTTCTGGGTAGCGGGAGTGTCGGTAGCACAGATACGCAGTATTTT. Protein product: CASSFLGSGSVGSTDTQYF.

The chain carries TRBV5-1 and TRBJ1-1; D unresolved. CDR3 length equals 14 residues. Looked up from germline, CDR1 is SGHRS and CDR2 is YFSETQ. The V end was cut by 3 bases, the J end by 2 bases, with 11 bases between. The CDR3 DNA reads TGCGCCAGCAGCTCCCCCCCTGTTAACACTGAAGCTTTCTTT. It is translated as CASSSPPVNTEAFF.

This clonotype has a count of ten or more. This chain connects TRBV12-3 or TRBV12-4 to TRBJ1-3, with a tentative D call TRBD1 (5 bases). Trimming removed 2 bases at V and 2 bases at J, with 10 bases between. The CDR3 runs 15 residues. The CDR3 reads CASSLNGGTGNTIYF. CDR3 bases: TGTGCCAGCAGTTTAAATGGGGGGACTGGAAACACCATATATTTT.

Note on this clonotype: Just one base apart from a much larger clone, this may be a read error. The rearrangement links TRBV2 to TRBJ2-1; no reliable D call. The DNA end is more similar to TRBJ2-7, so the J call may be wrong. Germline lookup yields CDR1 SNHLY and CDR2 FYNNEI. This CDR3 has 14 amino acids. CDR3 bases: TGTGCCAGCAGTTCTCGCATAGGTTTCAATGAGCAGTACTTC. Protein: CASSSRIGFNEQYF.

This clonotype was recorded many times. The rearrangement uses TRBV27 and TRBJ2-7; 14 bases fit TRBD2. CDR3 length equals 14 residues. The germline gives CDR1 MNHEY, CDR2 SMNVEV (reference sequence). J lost 6 bases, V lost 4 bases, and 2 bases had no gene match. This chain's CDR3 is CASSSGLAGAEQYF. In DNA form, the CDR3 reads TGTGCCAGCAGTTCGGGACTAGCGGGAGCCGAGCAGTACTTC.

This clonotype was observed many times. In DNA form, the CDR3 reads TGTGCCAGCAGTTCGGACGGACATTTGGCCGGGGAGCTGTTTTTT. This encodes CASSSDGHLAGELFF. This sequence joins TRBV28 and TRBJ2-2, with D possibly being TRBD1 (5 bases). From germline, CDR1 is MDHEN and CDR2 SYDVKM. This CDR3 comprises 15 residues. Trimming took 4 bases from V and 6 from J, leaving 15 bases between them. Complete variable domain (other parts from reference TRBV28 and TRBJ2-2): DVKVTQSSRYLVKRTGEKVFLECVQDMDHENMFWYRQDPGLGLRLIYFSYDVKMKEKGDIPEGYSVSREKKERFSLILESASTNQTSMYLCASSSDGHLAGELFFGEGSRLTVL.

This clonotype has only a few counts. A much larger clone differs by one base, so this may be a read error. The chain carries TRBV5-1 and TRBJ1-1, with D unresolved. CDR1 and CDR2 from the germline V gene are SGHRS and YFSETQ. The CDR3 runs to 15 residues. The CDR3 sequence: CASSSIMGGNTGAFF. Here the CDR3 DNA reads TGCGCCAGCAGCTCGATAATGGGTGGGAACACTGGAGCTTTCTTT.

This clonotype was observed many times. The CDR3: CASSILSNTEAFF. CDR3 nucleotide sequence: TGTGCCAGCAGCATCCTCTCGAACACTGAAGCTTTCTTT. V gene TRBV12-3 or TRBV12-4 combines with J gene TRBJ1-1; no clear D. The V and J ends lost 6 bases and 1 base respectively, with 9 bases between them. CDR3 length: 13 amino acids.

This clonotype occurred many times. The chain is built from TRBV20-1 and TRBJ2-1; TRBD2 matches at 10 bases. The CDR3 is 15 amino acids. Germline loops: CDR1 DFQATT, CDR2 SNEGSKA (reference sequence). V gave up 0 bases and J gave up 7 bases; unmatched junction bases: 6. The CDR3 protein is CSARDLGTSANEQFF. CDR3 nucleotides: TGCAGTGCTAGAGATCTCGGGACTAGCGCTAATGAGCAGTTCTTC.

The CDR3 spells CATSAWTSGELFF. The CDR3 nucleotides are TGTGCCACCAGCGCCTGGACGTCCGGGGAGCTGTTTTTT. The chain has TRBV15 and TRBJ2-2, with unresolved D. Trimming took 5 bases from V and 6 from J, leaving 10 bases between them. There are 13 residues in the CDR3. Germline assignment: CDR1 LNHNV and CDR2 YYDKDF (reference sequence).

V and J are TRBV28 and TRBJ1-1, with unresolved D. Trimming cost V 1 base and J 8 bases, with 8 bases left between them. The germline V gene encodes CDR1 MDHEN and CDR2 SYDVKM. This CDR3 is 12 amino acids long. CDR3: CASSLSTEEAFF. CDR3 nucleotide sequence: TGTGCCAGCAGTTTATCAACGGAGGAAGCTTTCTTT. The variable domain in full, with the rest retrieved from reference TRBV28 and TRBJ1-1, is DVKVTQSSRYLVKRTGEKVFLECVQDMDHENMFWYRQDPGLGLRLIYFSYDVKMKEKGDIPEGYSVSREKKERFSLILESASTNQTSMYLCASSLSTEEAFFGQGTRLTVV.

In the case of this clonotype: This sequence may be a read error, since a much larger clone differs from it by one base. V usage is TRBV7-9 and J usage is TRBJ2-6; D is undetermined. With 5 bases removed from V and 4 bases from J, the gap between germline ends came to 9 bases. The germline gives CDR1 SEHNR, CDR2 FQNEAQ (reference sequence). The CDR3 length is 14 residues. The CDR3 DNA reads as TGTGCCAGCAGCCTGATCCCCGGGGCCAACGTCCTGACTTTC. Translation gives CASSLIPGANVLTF. The variable domain in full, completed from reference TRBV7-9 and TRBJ2-6, reads DTGVSQNPRHKITKRGQNVTFRCDPISEHNRLYWYRQTLGQGPEFLTYFQNEAQLEKSRLLSDRFSAERPKGSFSTLEIQRTEQGDSAMYLCASSLIPGANVLTFGAGSRLTVL.

In its sample, this clonotype was seen many times. J is TRBJ1-3 and V is TRBV3-1; D not resolved. Germline CDR1 reads LGHDT; CDR2 reads YNNKEL (reference sequence). V lost 1 base and J 4 bases, leaving 8 bases between the germline ends. This CDR3 spans 14 amino acids. CDR3 region: CASSQGHSGNTIYF. CDR3 nucleotide sequence: TGTGCCAGCAGCCAAGGGCACAGCGGAAACACCATATATTTT.

This clonotype was seen a few times. V is TRBV18 and J is TRBJ1-6; 7 positions agree with TRBD1. Germline CDR1 reads KGHSH; CDR2 reads LQKENI. The CDR3 runs to 18 residues. The ends lost 2 bases at V and 6 bases at J; junction bases unmatched: 13. CDR3 region: CASSPLGQPHGGNSPLHF. CDR3 coding DNA: TGTGCCAGCTCACCATTGGGACAGCCCCATGGTGGTAATTCACCCCTCCACTTT.

The rearrangement links TRBV9 to TRBJ2-1, with 9 bases lining up with TRBD2. Germline V gene lookup returns CDR1 SGDLS and CDR2 YYNGEE. V was clipped by 3 bases and J by 6 bases; unmatched bases: 13. The CDR3 is 17 amino acids. The CDR3 region is CASSALPTSGMINEQFF. The CDR3, as DNA: TGTGCCAGCAGCGCTCTCCCGACTAGCGGTATGATCAATGAGCAGTTCTTC.

The chain joins TRBV2 to TRBJ1-6; D might be TRBD1 (6 bases). The CDR3 is made up of 15 amino acids. Germline lookup yields CDR1 SNHLY and CDR2 FYNNEI. Trimming shortened V by 8 bases and J by 6 bases, and 17 bases separated the two germline ends. CDR3 DNA: TGTGCCAGCTCCCTCGGGGGGCCCCTTAATTCACCCCTCCACTTT. Translated: CASSLGGPLNSPLHF.

This clonotype was observed at least ten times. The chain recombines TRBV12-3 or TRBV12-4 with TRBJ1-2; TRBD1 matches at 9 bases. The V gene end was trimmed by 5 bases and the J gene end by 8 bases; junction bases not matched to a gene: 6. The CDR3 is 13 amino acids. CDR3 protein: CASSRQGGEGYTF. CDR3 in DNA: TGTGCCAGCAGTCGACAGGGGGGAGAAGGCTACACCTTC.

As to this clonotype: A read error may be the cause here, since a much bigger clone is one base away. V and J are TRBV2 and TRBJ2-5; TRBD2 agrees at 9 bases. The germline CDR1 and CDR2 sequences are SNHLY and FYNNEI. The CDR3 runs 13 residues. V lost 3 bases and J lost 9; bases outside the gene matches: 5. In DNA form, the CDR3 reads TGTGCCAGCAGTGAGGAGCGGGGGGAGGCCCAGTACTTC. Translation: CASSEERGEAQYF.